A single sample is the source of the 19 T cell receptor beta chains below, sequenced in a study of post-analysis software for immune sequencing data. Overall study findings and caveats: Roughly five TRBV segments, including TRBV5-6, TRBV5-1 and TRBV20-1, were more frequent in patients than controls.

Their specific antigens are unknown. Tagging with unique molecular identifiers was a feature of the TCR beta cDNA libraries. TCRdb used MiXCR to reprocess the PCR reads, holding one entry per CDR3 protein. The table includes 750,000 to 950,000 distinct CDR3 sequences, roughly 50% detected once. Sequencing was carried out using blood. The receptors originated from a girl aged 5 to 17 with multiple sclerosis.

This clonotype was observed a handful of times. The chain uses TRBV20-1 and TRBJ2-7; D might be TRBD2 (6 bases). Germline CDR1 is DFQATT and CDR2 is SNEGSKA (reference sequence). V lost 5 bases, J lost 3 bases, and 14 bases lay in between. The CDR3 totals 13 residues. Here the CDR3 DNA reads TGCAGTGCTGCTGGGACTGCCGACTACGAGCAGTACTTC. This codes for CSAAGTADYEQYF.

This clonotype was counted a single time. One end of the junction does not line up with germline, which may come from a read error. The V call is TRBV29-1, the J call TRBJ2-1; the match to TRBD2 covers 10 bases. The CDR3 is 14 residues long. Germline V gives CDR1 SQVTM, CDR2 ANQGSEA. CDR3 DNA sequence: TGCAGCGTTGTCAGGTCTAGCGGGAGCAATGAGCGGTTCTTC. Protein product: CSVVRSSGSNERFF.

This clonotype came up once. The chain links TRBV6-5 to TRBJ1-1, with D unresolved. Trimming removed 1 base from V and 6 bases from J, with 21 bases in between. Germline V gene data show CDR1 as MNHEY and CDR2 as SVGAGI. This CDR3 contains 17 residues. Written as DNA, the CDR3 is TGTGCCAGCAGTTACTTGCCAGACTTAAGCATCGGACCTGAAGCTTTCTTT. Translation: CASSYLPDLSIGPEAFF.

The V gene is TRBV4-1, the J gene TRBJ2-5, with D possibly being TRBD2 (7 bases). V lost 4 bases, J lost 3 bases, and 18 bases lay in between. Germline V CDR1 and CDR2: MGHRA, YSYEKL. This CDR3 has 16 residues. The CDR3 DNA is TGCGCCAGCAGCCTCCGGGTCGGGGGGCGAGAAGAGACCCAGTACTTC. Its protein product is CASSLRVGGREETQYF.

The chain employs TRBV29-1 and TRBJ2-3; D is unresolved. This CDR3 has 11 amino acids. CDR1 and CDR2 (germline): SQVTM, ANQGSEA. The V and J ends lost 6 bases and 2 bases respectively, with 6 bases between them. For the CDR3, the DNA is TGCAGCGTGGGGTTCACAGATACGCAGTATTTT. Translated, it gives CSVGFTDTQYF.

Comments on this clonotype: This may be a read error, as it is one base from a much larger clone. The CDR3 ends on some other residue instead of the conserved phenylalanine or tryptophan, so this is likely a read error. The chain recombines TRBV11-2 with TRBJ2-3; 7 nucleotides match TRBD2. V gave up 5 bases and J gave up 6 bases; unmatched junction bases: 17. CDR1 and CDR2 (germline): SGHAT, FQNNGV. The CDR3 is 17 amino acids. CDR3 amino acids: CASSVLTPGGAGDTQYC. The DNA of the CDR3 is TGTGCCAGCAGCGTATTAACTCCGGGAGGAGCGGGGGATACGCAGTATTGT.

This clonotype was seen only once. This sequence joins TRBV5-1 and TRBJ2-1, with D perhaps given as TRBD1 or TRBD2 (5 bases each). The CDR3 has 13 residues. Germline V gene data show CDR1 as SGHRS and CDR2 as YFSETQ. V gave up 4 bases and J gave up 6 bases, with 11 bases separating them. CDR3 region: CASSPGTRNEQFF. DNA of the CDR3: TGCGCCAGCAGCCCCGGGACCCGCAATGAGCAGTTCTTC.

This chain joins TRBV29-1 and TRBJ2-3; unclear D gene. The CDR3 covers 13 residues. Germline V gene data show CDR1 as SQVTM and CDR2 as ANQGSEA. V was trimmed by 5 bases and J by 1 base, leaving 10 bases between them. DNA for the CDR3: TGCAGCGTTAGCGTAGGAGGCACAGATACGCAGTATTTT. Amino acid sequence: CSVSVGGTDTQYF.

V gene TRBV10-3 combines with J gene TRBJ2-1; 8 nucleotides align to TRBD2. The CDR3 totals 16 residues. Germline trimming cut 3 bases from V and 0 bases from J; bases unmatched to any gene: 4. Germline CDR1 is ENHRY and CDR2 is SYGVKD. The CDR3 nucleotides are TGTGCCATCAGTGATGTAGCGGGGTTCTCCTACAATGAGCAGTTCTTC. Its protein is CAISDVAGFSYNEQFF.

As to this clonotype: The CDR3 end shows no conserved phenylalanine or tryptophan, and so a read error is likely. This chain joins TRBV5-1 and TRBJ2-1, with D unresolved. The V and J ends lost 4 bases and 5 bases respectively, with 10 bases between them. Germline CDR1 reads SGHRS; CDR2 reads YFSETQ. This CDR3 has 13 amino acids. The CDR3, as DNA: TGCGCCAGCAGCAAGTCCCCAGACAATGAGCAGTTCCTC. It specifies CASSKSPDNEQFL.

The chain uses TRBV11-2 and TRBJ1-1; 9 bases match TRBD1. CDR3 length equals 13 residues. Germline V gives CDR1 SGHAT, CDR2 FQNNGV. The J segment lost 5 bases and the V segment lost 10 bases, leaving 8 bases of the junction unmatched. CDR3 bases: TGTGCCACCCAACAGGGGGCGACGACTGAAGCTTTCTTT. Protein sequence: CATQQGATTEAFF.

The V and J genes are TRBV5-1 and TRBJ1-2; TRBD1 matches 9 bases. With 5 bases clipped from V and 8 bases from J, the junction kept 10 bases outside the gene matches. CDR3 length: 14 amino acids. From germline, CDR1 is SGHRS and CDR2 YFSETQ. DNA of the CDR3: TGCGCCAGCAGACGCCACGGGACAGGGTTAGGCTACACCTTC. This gives the protein CASRRHGTGLGYTF. The full variable domain, with the rest looked up from reference TRBV5-1 and TRBJ1-2, is KAGVTQTPRYLIKTRGQQVTLSCSPISGHRSVSWYQQTPGQGLQFLFEYFSETQRNKGNFPGRFSGRQFSNSRSEMNVSTLELGDSALYLCASRRHGTGLGYTFGSGTRLTVV.

The chain is built from TRBV7-9 and TRBJ2-4, with 10 bases fitting TRBD1. Germline-derived CDR1 and CDR2 are SEHNR and FQNEAQ (reference sequence). Losses at the gene ends were 5 bases for V and 2 bases for J; bases not matched to a gene: 6. The CDR3 extends over 16 amino acids. The CDR3 nucleotides are TGTGCCAGCAGCCCTGACAGGGGGCTAACCAAAAACATTCAGTACTTC. Protein sequence: CASSPDRGLTKNIQYF.

The chain has TRBV12-3 or TRBV12-4 and TRBJ2-7, with 7 bases identical to TRBD2. The length of the CDR3 is 14 residues. The junction had 3 bases not matched to a gene; V was cut back by 1 base and J by 3 bases. CDR3 residues: CASSLGTRGYEQYF. DNA for the CDR3: TGTGCCAGCAGTTTAGGGACTAGGGGCTACGAGCAGTACTTC.

Remarks on this clonotype: One end of the junction does not line up with germline, which may come from a read error. V gene TRBV12-3 or TRBV12-4 combines with J gene TRBJ2-1; 12 bases are a match to TRBD2. This CDR3 has 15 amino acids. CDR3 sequence: CAGSPSSGGANEQFF. The CDR3 nucleotides read TGTGCCGGCAGTCCGTCTAGCGGGGGGGCGAATGAGCAGTTCTTC.

The sample holds one count of this clonotype. This chain links TRBV11-2 with TRBJ2-1; 9 positions match TRBD2. Germline assignment: CDR1 SGHAT and CDR2 FQNNGV. J gave up 7 bases and V 8 bases, and 12 bases lay outside the gene matches. The CDR3 is 15 amino acids. The CDR3 sequence is CASLGGGALSNEQFF. CDR3 bases: TGTGCCAGCCTGGGCGGGGGGGCTCTAAGTAATGAGCAGTTCTTC.

This chain uses TRBV5-1 with TRBJ2-3; D is uncertain. The germline V and J ends were trimmed by 4 bases and 6 bases, with 15 bases remaining between them. Germline lookup yields CDR1 SGHRS and CDR2 YFSETQ. The CDR3 is 14 amino acids. The CDR3 sequence: CASSPGRNTDTQYF. The CDR3 DNA sequence: TGCGCCAGCAGCCCCGGACGGAACACGGATACGCAGTATTTT.

This clonotype was seen only a few times. The rearrangement links TRBV19 to TRBJ2-1, with TRBD2 matching 14 bases. Near its end, the DNA agrees better with TRBJ2-7, so the J call may be wrong. Germline V gene sequence: CDR1 LNHDA, CDR2 SQIVND (reference sequence). The CDR3 is 14 amino acids. The CDR3 region is CASRGLAGAYEQYF. In nucleotides, the CDR3 is TGTGCCAGTAGGGGACTAGCGGGGGCCTACGAGCAGTACTTC.

The chain combines TRBV15 with TRBJ2-7; D unresolved. Germline values: CDR1 LNHNV, CDR2 YYDKDF (reference sequence). V was trimmed by 0 bases and J by 0 bases, leaving 9 bases between them. The length of the CDR3 is 15 residues. The CDR3 loop is CATSRDRQASYEQYF. The CDR3 DNA is TGTGCCACCAGCAGAGATCGGCAAGCCTCCTACGAGCAGTACTTC.